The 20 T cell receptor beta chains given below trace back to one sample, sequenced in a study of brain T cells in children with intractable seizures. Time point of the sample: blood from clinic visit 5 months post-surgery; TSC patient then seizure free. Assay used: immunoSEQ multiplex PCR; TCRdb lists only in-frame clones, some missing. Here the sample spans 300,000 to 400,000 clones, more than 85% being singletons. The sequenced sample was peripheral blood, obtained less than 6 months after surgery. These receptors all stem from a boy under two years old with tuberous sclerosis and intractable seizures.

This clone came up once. The CDR3 reads CASSHPGRGRNSEAFF. Here the CDR3 DNA reads TGCGCCAGCAGCCACCCTGGAAGGGGTAGGAATTCTGAAGCTTTCTTT. V and J are TRBV4-1 and TRBJ1-1; perhaps TRBD1 as D (5 bases). Trimming shortened V by 3 bases and J by 6 bases, and 20 bases separated the two germline ends. This CDR3 is built from 16 residues. CDR1 is MGHRA, CDR2 YSYEKL, per germline.

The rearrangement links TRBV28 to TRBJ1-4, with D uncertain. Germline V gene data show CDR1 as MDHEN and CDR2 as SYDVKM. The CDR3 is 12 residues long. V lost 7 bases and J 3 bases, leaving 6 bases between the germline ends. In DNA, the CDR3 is TGTGCCAGCACGTCACCTAATGAAAAACTGTTTTTT. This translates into CASTSPNEKLFF.

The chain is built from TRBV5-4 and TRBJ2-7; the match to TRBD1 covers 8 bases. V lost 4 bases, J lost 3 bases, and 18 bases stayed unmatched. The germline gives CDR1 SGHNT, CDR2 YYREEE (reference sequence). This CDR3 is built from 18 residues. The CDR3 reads CASSRIPPGGLEYYEQYF. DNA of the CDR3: TGTGCCAGCAGCCGAATCCCACCAGGGGGCCTTGAATACTACGAGCAGTACTTC.

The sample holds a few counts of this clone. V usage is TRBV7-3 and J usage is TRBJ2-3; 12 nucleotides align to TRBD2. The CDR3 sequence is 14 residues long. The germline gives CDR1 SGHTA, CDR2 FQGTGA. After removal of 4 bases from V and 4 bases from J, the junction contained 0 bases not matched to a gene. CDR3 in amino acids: CASSWTSGADTQYF. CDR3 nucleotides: TGTGCCAGCAGCTGGACTAGCGGGGCAGATACGCAGTATTTT.

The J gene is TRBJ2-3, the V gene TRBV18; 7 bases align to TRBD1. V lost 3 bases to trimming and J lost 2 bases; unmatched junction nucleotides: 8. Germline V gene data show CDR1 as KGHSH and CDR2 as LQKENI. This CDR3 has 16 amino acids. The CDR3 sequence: CASSPMDRPNTDTQYF. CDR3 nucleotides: TGTGCCAGCTCACCCATGGACAGGCCCAACACAGATACGCAGTATTTT.

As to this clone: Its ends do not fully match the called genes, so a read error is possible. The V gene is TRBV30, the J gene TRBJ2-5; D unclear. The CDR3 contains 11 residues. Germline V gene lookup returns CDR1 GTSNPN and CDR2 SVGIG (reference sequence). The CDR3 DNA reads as TGTGCCTGGAGGCCCGGAGAGGCCCAGTACTTC. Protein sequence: CAWRPGEAQYF.

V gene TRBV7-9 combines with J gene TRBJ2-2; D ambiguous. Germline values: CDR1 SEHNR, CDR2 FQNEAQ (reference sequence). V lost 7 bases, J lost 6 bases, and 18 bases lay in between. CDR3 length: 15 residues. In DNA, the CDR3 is TGTGCCAGCAACCCGAAGGTGGTTGGGTCCGGGGAGCTGTTTTTT. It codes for CASNPKVVGSGELFF.

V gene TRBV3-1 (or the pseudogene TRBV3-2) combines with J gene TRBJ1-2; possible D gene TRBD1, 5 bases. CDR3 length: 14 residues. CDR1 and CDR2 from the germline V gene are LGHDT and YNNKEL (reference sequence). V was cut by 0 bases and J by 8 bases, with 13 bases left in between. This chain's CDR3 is CASSQDLRARGYTF. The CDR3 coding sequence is TGTGCCAGCAGCCAAGATCTCAGGGCAAGAGGCTACACCTTC.

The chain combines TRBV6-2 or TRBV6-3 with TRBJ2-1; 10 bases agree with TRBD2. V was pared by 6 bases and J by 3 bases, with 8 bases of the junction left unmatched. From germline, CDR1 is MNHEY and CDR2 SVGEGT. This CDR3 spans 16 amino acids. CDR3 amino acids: CASSTPLAGFYNEQFF. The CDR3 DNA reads TGTGCCAGCAGCACACCACTAGCGGGGTTCTACAATGAGCAGTTCTTC.

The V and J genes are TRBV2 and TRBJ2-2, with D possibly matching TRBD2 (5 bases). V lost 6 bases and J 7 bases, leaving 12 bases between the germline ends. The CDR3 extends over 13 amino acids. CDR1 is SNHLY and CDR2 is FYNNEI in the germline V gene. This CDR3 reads CASSDTSYGELFF. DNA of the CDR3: TGTGCCAGCAGCGATACTAGTTACGGGGAGCTGTTTTTT.

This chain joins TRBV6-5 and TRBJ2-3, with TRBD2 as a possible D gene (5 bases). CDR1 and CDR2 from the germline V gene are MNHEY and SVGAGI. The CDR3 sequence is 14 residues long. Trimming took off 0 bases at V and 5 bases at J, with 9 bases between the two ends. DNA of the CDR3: TGTGCCAGCAGTTACTCGATAAGCGGAGATACGCAGTATTTT. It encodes CASSYSISGDTQYF.

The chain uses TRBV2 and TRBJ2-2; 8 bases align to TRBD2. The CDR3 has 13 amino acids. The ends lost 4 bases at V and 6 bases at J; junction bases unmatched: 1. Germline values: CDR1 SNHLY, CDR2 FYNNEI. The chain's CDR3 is CASSAGRAGELFF. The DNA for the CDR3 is TGTGCCAGCAGTGCCGGGAGGGCCGGGGAGCTGTTTTTT.

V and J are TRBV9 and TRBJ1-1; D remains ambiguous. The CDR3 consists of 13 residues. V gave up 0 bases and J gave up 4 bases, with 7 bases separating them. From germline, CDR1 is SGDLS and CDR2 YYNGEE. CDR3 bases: TGTGCCAGCAGCGTAGACAGCTCCACTGAAGCTTTCTTT. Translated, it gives CASSVDSSTEAFF.

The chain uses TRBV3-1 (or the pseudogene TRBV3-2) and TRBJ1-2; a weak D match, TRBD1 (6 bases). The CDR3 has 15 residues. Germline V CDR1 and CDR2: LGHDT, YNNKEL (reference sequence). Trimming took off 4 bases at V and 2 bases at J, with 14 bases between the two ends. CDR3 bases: TGTGCCAGCAGCCTAAAGGGGGACCGCAACTATGGCTACACCTTC. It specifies CASSLKGDRNYGYTF.

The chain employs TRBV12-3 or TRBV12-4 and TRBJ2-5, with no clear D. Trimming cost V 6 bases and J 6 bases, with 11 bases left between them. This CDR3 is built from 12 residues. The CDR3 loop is CASSPAAQTQYF. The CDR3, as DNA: TGTGCCAGCAGCCCGGCAGCCCAGACCCAGTACTTC.

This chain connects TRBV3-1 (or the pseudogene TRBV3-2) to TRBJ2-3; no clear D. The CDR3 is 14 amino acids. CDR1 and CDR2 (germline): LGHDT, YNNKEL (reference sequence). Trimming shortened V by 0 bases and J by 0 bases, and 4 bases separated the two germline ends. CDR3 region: CASSQEWSTDTQYF. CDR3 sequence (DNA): TGTGCCAGCAGCCAAGAGTGGAGCACAGATACGCAGTATTTT.

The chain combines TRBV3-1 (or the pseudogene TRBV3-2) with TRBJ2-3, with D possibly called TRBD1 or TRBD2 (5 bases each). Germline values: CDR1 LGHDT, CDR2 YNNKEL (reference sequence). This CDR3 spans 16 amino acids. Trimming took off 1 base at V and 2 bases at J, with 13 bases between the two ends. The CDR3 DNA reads TGTGCCAGCAGCCAAGGCTGGGGGAGTATCACAGATACGCAGTATTTT. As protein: CASSQGWGSITDTQYF.

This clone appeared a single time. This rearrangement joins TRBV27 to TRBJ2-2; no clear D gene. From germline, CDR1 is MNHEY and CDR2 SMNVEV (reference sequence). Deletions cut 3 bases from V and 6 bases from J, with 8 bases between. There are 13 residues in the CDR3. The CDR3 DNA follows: TGTGCCAGCAGTTTTTATGGGGCCGGGGAGCTGTTTTTT. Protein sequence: CASSFYGAGELFF.

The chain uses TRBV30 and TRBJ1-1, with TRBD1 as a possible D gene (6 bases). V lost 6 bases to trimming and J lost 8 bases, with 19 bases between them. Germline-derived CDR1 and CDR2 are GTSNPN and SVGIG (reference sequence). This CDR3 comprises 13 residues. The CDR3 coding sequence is TGTGCCTGCGACATGACAGGTAACAGGGAAGCTTTCTTT. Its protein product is CACDMTGNREAFF.

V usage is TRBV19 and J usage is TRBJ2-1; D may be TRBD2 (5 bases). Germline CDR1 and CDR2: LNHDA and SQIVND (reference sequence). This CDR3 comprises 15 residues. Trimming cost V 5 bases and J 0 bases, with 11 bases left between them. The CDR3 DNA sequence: TGTGCCAGTAGTGTGGACTGGCTCTCCTACAATGAGCAGTTCTTC. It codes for CASSVDWLSYNEQFF.